These T cell receptor beta chains were read from a single sample in a study of response to subunit inactivated influenza vaccine. TCRdb passed the RT-PCR reads through MiXCR, listing each CDR3 protein once. The table includes around 760,000 distinct CDR3 sequences, approximately 13% detected once. The sequenced sample was PBMCs from blood, obtained less than 15 days before vaccination. All receptors come from a man in his fifties or sixties who received an inactivated influenza vaccine. Each CDR3 is given with its conserved first and last residue. The order of the fields is CDR3 protein, CDR3 DNA, V gene, J gene, D gene, clone size. D genes are given only for firm matches. For some rows the clone size is stated as once, few or many, or as a class when expanded; others skip it.

CSARAGLAIATQYF	TGCAGTGCTAGAGCCGGGCTAGCCATTGCTACGCAGTATTTT	TRBV20-1	TRBJ2-3	.	.
CASSQVSDIRGNTIYF	TGTGCCAGCAGCCAAGTTAGTGACATAAGGGGAAACACCATATATTTT	TRBV3-1	TRBJ1-3	.	.
CATSRDRGGETQYF	TGTGCCACCAGCAGAGATCGGGGCGGGGAGACCCAGTACTTC	TRBV15	TRBJ2-5	.	many
CSATWGPHNEQFF	TGCAGTGCTACGTGGGGACCCCACAATGAGCAGTTCTTC	TRBV20-1	TRBJ2-1	.	.
CASSHGTGYNEQFF	TGCGCCAGCAGCCATGGGACTGGCTACAATGAGCAGTTCTTC	TRBV5-1	TRBJ2-1	.	.
CASSLMGGRVGEQFF	TGTGCCAGCAGCTTAATGGGCGGGAGGGTAGGCGAGCAGTTCTTC	TRBV7-3	TRBJ2-1	TRBD2	few
CASSLGLAGDPYF	TGTGCCAGCAGCTTAGGGCTAGCGGGAGACCCGTACTTC	TRBV7-2	TRBJ2-7	TRBD2	few
CASSQEGWAKNIQYF	TGTGCCAGCAGCCAGGAAGGGTGGGCCAAAAACATTCAGTACTTC	TRBV3-1	TRBJ2-4	.	.
CASSLTRRQSSYEQYF	TGTGCCAGCAGTTTAACCCGACGACAGAGCTCCTACGAGCAGTACTTC	TRBV28	TRBJ2-7	.	.
CSARAGLAGEGAQYF	TGCAGTGCCAGGGCGGGACTAGCGGGAGAGGGCGCGCAGTATTTT	TRBV20-1	TRBJ2-3	TRBD2	.
CASRSGLGLGIETQYF	TGTGCCAGCAGATCGGGACTCGGACTAGGTATCGAGACCCAGTACTTC	TRBV2	TRBJ2-5	TRBD2	.
CASRRTTGPNEKLFF	TGTGCCAGCAGGCGGACTACAGGGCCTAATGAAAAACTGTTTTTT	TRBV6-1	TRBJ1-4	.	.
CASSLGARGQTQYF	TGTGCCAGCAGTTTAGGAGCGAGGGGGCAGACCCAGTACTTC	TRBV12-3/TRBV12-4	TRBJ2-5	TRBD1	few
CASSQVLSVTGELFF	TGCGCCAGCAGCCAAGTATTAAGTGTCACCGGGGAGCTGTTTTTT	TRBV4-3	TRBJ2-2	.	few
CASSYPGGRNEQFF	TGTGCCAGCAGTTACCCGGGGGGGAGGAATGAGCAGTTCTTC	TRBV6-2/TRBV6-3	TRBJ2-1	TRBD2	.
CASSLAQGGTTEAFF	TGTGCCAGCAGCTTAGCCCAGGGCGGGACCACTGAAGCTTTCTTT	TRBV7-9	TRBJ1-1	.	.
CASSQGTGEYEQYF	TGTGCCAGCTCACAGGGGACAGGGGAATACGAGCAGTACTTC	TRBV18	TRBJ2-7	TRBD1	few
CSARAAAGGTYEQYF	TGCAGTGCTAGAGCAGCGGCGGGAGGGACCTACGAGCAGTACTTC	TRBV20-1	TRBJ2-7	TRBD2	few
CASSQWRDEQFF	TGTGCCAGCAGCCAGTGGAGGGATGAGCAGTTCTTC	TRBV6-2/TRBV6-3	TRBJ2-1	.	few
CASSQGGADGGYEQYF	TGTGCCAGCAGCCAAGGGGGCGCGGACGGGGGATACGAGCAGTACTTC	TRBV3-1	TRBJ2-7	.	few
CASSRAGAGKETQYF	TGTGCCAGCAGCCGAGCGGGGGCAGGGAAGGAGACCCAGTACTTC	TRBV11-2	TRBJ2-5	TRBD2	few
CACPRTPVGQYF	TGTGCCTGCCCGAGGACTCCTGTAGGTCAGTACTTC	TRBV30	TRBJ2-7	.	.
CASRHVRGNNEQFF	TGTGCCAGTCGTCACGTCCGGGGAAACAATGAGCAGTTCTTC	TRBV18	TRBJ2-1	.	.
CAISEPGGAGNTIYF	TGTGCCATCAGTGAGCCGGGGGGCGCGGGAAACACCATATATTTT	TRBV10-3	TRBJ1-3	.	few
CASSDYTGNTEAFF	TGCGCCAGCAGTGACTACACTGGGAACACTGAAGCTTTCTTT	TRBV10-2	TRBJ1-1	.	few
CASSLYDNLEQFF	TGTGCCAGCAGCTTATATGACAATCTTGAGCAGTTCTTC	TRBV9	TRBJ2-1	.	few
CASTLHSGNTIYF	TGTGCCAGCACCCTTCACTCTGGAAACACCATATATTTT	TRBV2	TRBJ1-3	.	.
CAISESGVGAFF	TGTGCCATCAGTGAGTCAGGTGTCGGAGCTTTCTTT	TRBV10-3	TRBJ1-1	.	.
CASSLDPEMNTEAFF	TGTGCCAGCAGCTTAGATCCGGAAATGAACACTGAAGCTTTCTTT	TRBV7-2	TRBJ1-1	.	.
CAIRLSMGPGFNEQFF	TGTGCCATCAGACTCAGCATGGGGCCCGGCTTCAATGAGCAGTTCTTC	TRBV10-3	TRBJ2-1	.	many
CASATSGRGNIQYF	TGTGCCAGCGCAACTAGCGGGAGGGGAAACATTCAGTACTTC	TRBV28	TRBJ2-4	TRBD2	.
CASSRETNEQFF	TGTGCCAGCAGCCGCGAGACCAATGAGCAGTTCTTC	TRBV3-1	TRBJ2-1	.	many
CASSGGLRSSYNSPLHF	TGTGCCAGCAGTGGGGGACTCCGGAGCTCCTATAATTCACCCCTCCACTTT	TRBV6-1	TRBJ1-6	.	.
CASSQTSGFYNEQFF	TGTGCCAGCTCCCAGACTAGCGGGTTCTACAATGAGCAGTTCTTC	TRBV18	TRBJ2-1	TRBD2	few
CATSRVVGGAYNSPLHF	TGTGCCACCAGCAGAGTCGTAGGAGGTGCCTATAATTCACCCCTCCACTTT	TRBV15	TRBJ1-6	.	few
CSANRDFSHEQFF	TGCAGTGCTAACCGGGACTTCTCACATGAGCAGTTCTTC	TRBV20-1	TRBJ2-1	.	few
CASSLSASGGSTDTQYF	TGTGCCAGCAGCTTATCGGCTAGCGGGGGGAGCACAGATACGCAGTATTTT	TRBV7-9	TRBJ2-3	TRBD2	few
CASSLFSGGANEQFF	TGTGCCAGCAGTTTGTTTAGCGGGGGGGCCAATGAGCAGTTCTTC	TRBV12-3/TRBV12-4	TRBJ2-1	TRBD2	.
CASSPGDHSYEQYF	TGTGCCAGCAGCCCGGGGGACCACTCCTACGAGCAGTACTTC	TRBV7-2	TRBJ2-7	.	.
CSVRQSSYEQYF	TGCAGTGTTAGACAGAGCTCCTACGAGCAGTACTTC	TRBV20-1	TRBJ2-7	.	.
CARSVGHHQETQYF	TGTGCCAGAAGCGTGGGACACCACCAAGAGACCCAGTACTTC	TRBV9	TRBJ2-5	.	.
CASSLSGFSYEQYF	TGTGCCAGCAGTTTATCTGGGTTTTCCTACGAGCAGTACTTC	TRBV28	TRBJ2-7	.	many
CASSLAQMTTEQFF	TGTGCCAGCAGCTTAGCGCAGATGACGACTGAGCAGTTCTTC	TRBV7-2	TRBJ2-1	.	.
CASSRTWDLQTPYEQYF	TGTGCCAGCAGCCGGACTTGGGACCTCCAAACCCCCTACGAGCAGTACTTC	TRBV4-2	TRBJ2-7	.	.
CSVEEGTNEQFF	TGCAGCGTTGAAGAGGGAACCAATGAGCAGTTCTTC	TRBV29-1	TRBJ2-1	.	few
CASSRKGASAEQYF	TGTGCCAGTAGTAGGAAAGGGGCTTCGGCAGAGCAGTACTTC	TRBV19	TRBJ2-7	.	few
CASSPRISGSYNEQFF	TGTGCCAGCAGCCCCCGTATCTCCGGGTCCTACAATGAGCAGTTCTTC	TRBV12-3/TRBV12-4	TRBJ2-1	.	.
CASSFRLAGSYNEQFF	TGTGCCAGCAGTTTCCGGCTAGCGGGCTCCTACAATGAGCAGTTCTTC	TRBV12-3/TRBV12-4	TRBJ2-1	TRBD2	many
CSATVPSGGSYEQYF	TGCAGTGCTACCGTTCCTAGCGGGGGCTCCTACGAGCAGTACTTC	TRBV20-1	TRBJ2-7	TRBD2	few
CASSLDGGTETQYF	TGCGCCAGCAGCTTGGACGGGGGAACTGAGACCCAGTACTTC	TRBV5-1	TRBJ2-5	.	few
CASSVGGSGIIQYF	TGTGCCAGCAGCGTAGGAGGGAGTGGGATCATTCAGTACTTC	TRBV9	TRBJ2-4	.	few
CASSQEKGARNQPQHF	TGTGCCAGCAGCCAAGAAAAGGGGGCGCGTAATCAGCCCCAGCATTTT	TRBV4-2	TRBJ1-5	TRBD1	many
CASSLLVSSPPYEQYF	TGTGCCAGCAGCTTGCTTGTTTCCAGTCCCCCCTACGAGCAGTACTTC	TRBV7-3	TRBJ2-7	.	.
CASSLTSGRARNEQYF	TGTGCCAGCAGCTTGACTAGCGGGAGGGCTAGGAACGAGCAGTACTTC	TRBV12-3/TRBV12-4	TRBJ2-7	TRBD2	.